This entry lists 27 T cell receptor beta chains sequenced from one sample in a study of T-cell reconstitution after alpha-beta-depleted transplantation in children. During its preparation, the TCRbeta library received unique molecular identifiers. MiXCR was run by TCRdb on the PCR reads, yielding one entry per CDR3 protein. The data show about 640,000 distinct CDR3 sequences, with approximately 17% seen just once and 1.1% held by the top ten. Sequenced here: PBMCs from the stem cell graft donor, sampled from the stem cell graft. Receptors were obtained from a human donor who donated a stem cell graft to a child with acute myeloid leukemia.

This clonotype was picked up many times. The chain carries TRBV29-1 and TRBJ2-3, with a tentative D call TRBD1 (6 bases). Between the trimmed V and J ends, which lost 7 bases and 0 bases, there was a span of 17 bases. The CDR3 contains 15 residues. The V gene's germline CDR1 is SQVTM and CDR2 ANQGSEA. CDR3: CSAGTRAASTDTQYF. CDR3 nucleotides: TGCAGCGCCGGGACAAGGGCAGCCAGCACAGATACGCAGTATTTT.

This clonotype was seen at least ten times. The chain joins TRBV20-1 to TRBJ2-1, with 8 bases identical to TRBD1. V gave up 3 bases and J gave up 8 bases; unmatched junction bases: 6. Germline CDR1 DFQATT, CDR2 SNEGSKA (reference sequence). The CDR3 consists of 13 residues. CDR3 in amino acids: CSARGHRGYEQFF. CDR3 bases: TGCAGTGCTAGGGGCCACAGGGGGTATGAGCAGTTCTTC.

The chain carries TRBV6-2 or TRBV6-3 and TRBJ2-7; D uncertain. This CDR3 is 13 amino acids long. The V gene's germline CDR1 is MNHEY and CDR2 SVGEGT. Trimming took off 6 bases at V and 6 bases at J, with 15 bases between the two ends. The CDR3 spells CASRPPATAEQYV. CDR3 nucleotides: TGTGCCAGCAGACCTCCTGCGACGGCCGAGCAGTACGTC.

This clonotype was seen more than once but under ten times. The chain uses TRBV7-2 and TRBJ2-7; 7 bases are shared with TRBD1. Germline CDR1 SGHTA, CDR2 FQGNSA. The CDR3 totals 16 residues. V was clipped by 6 bases and J by 1 base; unmatched bases: 12. CDR3: CASSLKQGSISYEQYF. CDR3 coding DNA: TGTGCCAGCAGTTTAAAACAGGGGAGTATTTCCTACGAGCAGTACTTC.

This clonotype was observed a few times. The V call is TRBV9, the J call TRBJ1-2; no firm D call. The CDR3 spans 16 residues. Germline V gene lookup returns CDR1 SGDLS and CDR2 YYNGEE. With 4 bases removed from V and 0 bases from J, the gap between germline ends came to 16 bases. CDR3 in DNA: TGTGCCAGCAGCTCCTCCTCGAGCCAAGCTAACTATGGCTACACCTTC. Its protein product is CASSSSSSQANYGYTF.

This clonotype was found many times. The V call is TRBV7-3, the J call TRBJ1-2, with D possibly TRBD1 on 5 matching bases. Germline V gene sequence: CDR1 SGHTA, CDR2 FQGTGA. Trimming removed 6 bases at V and 8 bases at J, with 22 bases between. This CDR3 spans 15 amino acids. CDR3 loop: CASSVNAGSMEGYTF. The CDR3, as DNA: TGTGCCAGCAGTGTTAATGCAGGGTCGATGGAGGGCTACACCTTC.

The sample holds many counts of this clonotype. The V gene is TRBV5-6, the J gene TRBJ2-7; D is undetermined. Germline V CDR1 and CDR2: SGHDT, YYEEEE. V was trimmed by 7 bases and J by 4 bases, leaving 12 bases between them. There are 12 residues in the CDR3. The CDR3 loop reads CASHLQEYEQYF. The CDR3 DNA sequence: TGTGCCAGCCACCTCCAAGAGTACGAGCAGTACTTC.

This clonotype was found many times. The chain is built from TRBV20-1 and TRBJ2-7, with 11 positions matching TRBD2. V was clipped by 5 bases and J by 2 bases; unmatched bases: 11. This CDR3 is built from 16 residues. Per germline, CDR1 DFQATT and CDR2 SNEGSKA (reference sequence). The CDR3 loop is CSARGGLAGGTYEQYF. Here the CDR3 DNA reads TGCAGTGCTCGCGGCGGGCTAGCGGGGGGTACCTACGAGCAGTACTTC.

V usage is TRBV14 and J usage is TRBJ2-1; D uncertain. There are 13 residues in the CDR3. The V gene lost 3 bases and the J gene lost 9 bases, with 12 bases spanning the gap. The germline CDR1 and CDR2 sequences are SGHDN and FVKESK. CDR3 amino acids: CASSQSIQSEQFF. CDR3 DNA: TGTGCCAGCAGCCAGTCGATACAGTCTGAGCAGTTCTTC.

This clonotype was observed at least ten times. The chain uses TRBV24-1 and TRBJ2-7; 9 bases agree with TRBD1. The CDR3 loop spans 15 amino acids. The J segment lost 3 bases and the V segment lost 2 bases, leaving 4 bases of the junction unmatched. CDR1 and CDR2 (germline): KGHDR, SFDVKD. CDR3 coding DNA: TGTGCCACCAGTGATTCCGGGACAGGGCACTACGAGCAGTACTTC. This encodes CATSDSGTGHYEQYF.

This clonotype was found many times. The chain links TRBV20-1 to TRBJ2-1; 9 nucleotides line up with TRBD2. This CDR3 is 15 amino acids long. CDR1 DFQATT and CDR2 SNEGSKA come from the germline V gene (reference sequence). V gave up 0 bases and J gave up 4 bases; unmatched junction bases: 4. The CDR3 reads CSARDGGGVYNEQFF. In nucleotides, the CDR3 is TGCAGTGCTAGAGATGGCGGGGGGGTATACAATGAGCAGTTCTTC.

The V and J genes are TRBV20-1 and TRBJ1-5, with TRBD1 matching over 9 bases. The J segment lost 6 bases and the V segment lost 0 bases, leaving 3 bases of the junction unmatched. CDR1 and CDR2 (germline): DFQATT, SNEGSKA (reference sequence). There are 14 residues in the CDR3. This CDR3 is CSARDPGQGQPQHF. CDR3 bases: TGCAGTGCTAGAGATCCGGGACAGGGTCAGCCCCAGCATTTT.

This clonotype appeared many times. This chain joins TRBV29-1 and TRBJ1-3; 8 bases are a match to TRBD1. The germline gives CDR1 SQVTM, CDR2 ANQGSEA. Losses at the gene ends were 6 bases for V and 0 bases for J; bases not matched to a gene: 10. This CDR3 region has 16 residues. This CDR3 is CSVWGGTGFSGNTIYF. CDR3 sequence (DNA): TGCAGCGTGTGGGGGGGGACAGGCTTCTCTGGAAACACCATATATTTT.

This clonotype has at least ten counts. The gene calls are TRBV20-1 and TRBJ2-1, with 13 bases aligning to TRBD2. Germline trimming cut 6 bases from V and 5 bases from J; bases unmatched to any gene: 7. The length of the CDR3 is 15 residues. CDR1 DFQATT and CDR2 SNEGSKA come from the germline V gene (reference sequence). The CDR3: CSALSLAGGHNEQFF. The CDR3 nucleotides are TGCAGTGCCCTATCACTAGCGGGGGGGCACAATGAGCAGTTCTTC.

The chain uses TRBV6-1 and TRBJ2-5; D gene unclear. Germline values: CDR1 MNHNS, CDR2 SASEGT. With 9 bases removed from V and 0 bases from J, the gap between germline ends came to 14 bases. The CDR3 extends over 14 amino acids. The CDR3 reads CARLTDKYQETQYF. CDR3 sequence (DNA): TGTGCCAGACTGACTGATAAGTACCAAGAGACCCAGTACTTC.

The chain has TRBV28 and TRBJ1-1, with a weak D call TRBD1 (6 bases). The CDR3 loop spans 17 amino acids. Trimming pared 2 bases from V and 10 bases from J, leaving 26 bases between. From germline, CDR1 is MDHEN and CDR2 SYDVKM. The CDR3 loop is CASSLRGISQGGGVAFF. The CDR3 DNA reads as TGTGCCAGCAGTTTAAGAGGAATCTCACAGGGTGGAGGGGTAGCTTTCTTT. The variable domain in full, with the rest retrieved from reference TRBV28 and TRBJ1-1, is DVKVTQSSRYLVKRTGEKVFLECVQDMDHENMFWYRQDPGLGLRLIYFSYDVKMKEKGDIPEGYSVSREKKERFSLILESASTNQTSMYLCASSLRGISQGGGVAFFGQGTRLTVV.

This clonotype was seen repeatedly, ten times or more. CDR3 amino acids: CASSSGGRTDNEQFF. Here the CDR3 DNA reads TGCGCCAGCAGCTCCGGCGGTAGGACGGACAATGAGCAGTTCTTC. J is TRBJ2-1 and V is TRBV5-1, with no clear D. The CDR3 extends over 15 amino acids. Trimming left V 3 bases short and J 5 bases short, with 15 bases between. The V gene's germline CDR1 is SGHRS and CDR2 YFSETQ.

This chain links TRBV12-3 or TRBV12-4 with TRBJ2-2, with D hard to call. V was cut by 7 bases and J by 6 bases, with 12 bases left in between. The CDR3 spans 13 residues. The DNA for the CDR3 is TGTGCCAGCAATATTAGCCCGCCCGGGGAGCTGTTTTTT. Translating gives CASNISPPGELFF.

CDR3 DNA sequence: TGTGCCAGCACCGCTACTAGCGGGGAAGAGACCCAGTACTTC. It codes for CASTATSGEETQYF. J is TRBJ2-5 and V is TRBV7-9; 10 positions match TRBD2. Germline V CDR1 and CDR2: SEHNR, FQNEAQ (reference sequence). Trimming removed 7 bases from V and 3 bases from J; junction bases left unmatched: 5. This CDR3 region has 14 residues.

Remarks on this clonotype: No conserved phenylalanine or tryptophan is present at the end of the CDR3, so a read error is the likely explanation. The chain is built from TRBV20-1 and TRBJ2-1; D is uncertain. The CDR3 consists of 15 residues. Between the trimmed V and J ends, which lost 2 bases and 5 bases, there was a span of 16 bases. CDR1 and CDR2 (germline): DFQATT, SNEGSKA (reference sequence). For the CDR3, the DNA is TGCAGTGCTAGAACGCAAAGAATCCCCCACAATGAGCAGTTCTCC. Translated: CSARTQRIPHNEQFS.

This clonotype has just a few counts. The rearrangement joins TRBV5-1 to TRBJ2-3, with D possibly TRBD2 on 6 matching bases. Germline V gene sequence: CDR1 SGHRS, CDR2 YFSETQ. Trimming took 0 bases from V and 1 from J, leaving 12 bases between them. The CDR3 totals 16 residues. The CDR3 region has the DNA TGCGCCAGCAGCTTGGATCTAGCGCTCGGCACAGATACGCAGTATTTT. Amino acids: CASSLDLALGTDTQYF.

This clonotype has a count of ten or more. V and J are TRBV15 and TRBJ2-1, with TRBD2 identical over 11 bases. V shed 1 base, J shed 10 bases, and the junction held 9 bases outside the gene matches. This CDR3 comprises 16 residues. Looked up from germline, CDR1 is LNHNV and CDR2 is YYDKDF (reference sequence). The CDR3 loop reads CATSRAPGLAVNEQFF. CDR3 DNA: TGTGCCACCAGCAGAGCGCCGGGACTAGCGGTAAACGAGCAGTTCTTC.

This chain connects TRBV10-1 to TRBJ1-1; 7 positions match TRBD1. This CDR3 is built from 14 residues. The J segment lost 0 bases and the V segment lost 7 bases, leaving 5 bases of the junction unmatched. Germline V gene data show CDR1 as WNHNN and CDR2 as SYGVQD (reference sequence). CDR3 DNA: TGCGCCAGCAACGAGACAGGGCTGAACACTGAAGCTTTCTTT. It encodes CASNETGLNTEAFF.

The chain combines TRBV7-2 with TRBJ1-4; D unclear. V lost 3 bases and J 7 bases, leaving 18 bases between the germline ends. The CDR3 is 16 amino acids. Germline CDR1 SGHTA, CDR2 FQGNSA. The CDR3 sequence is CASSFGPTPRGEKLFF. In nucleotides, the CDR3 is TGTGCCAGCAGCTTTGGGCCCACCCCTCGCGGTGAAAAACTGTTTTTT.

This clonotype was seen a handful of times. The chain combines TRBV27 with TRBJ2-7; perhaps TRBD2 as D (5 bases). Per the germline V gene, CDR1 is MNHEY and CDR2 is SMNVEV (reference sequence). V gave up 5 bases and J gave up 3 bases, with 29 bases separating them. This CDR3 contains 19 residues. DNA of the CDR3: TGTGCCAGCAGTCCAAAATGGGCCCGGGATGGCTGGGCTCTCTACGAGCAGTACTTC. Translated: CASSPKWARDGWALYEQYF.

This clonotype was observed a handful of times. The rearrangement uses TRBV20-1 and TRBJ1-1, with 9 bases that match TRBD1. CDR1 and CDR2 from the germline V gene are DFQATT and SNEGSKA (reference sequence). The J segment lost 1 base and the V segment lost 5 bases, leaving 14 bases of the junction unmatched. This CDR3 is 17 amino acids long. Written as DNA, the CDR3 is TGCAGTGCTCCATTACCGGGACAGGGATCGAGGAACACTGAAGCTTTCTTT. This sequence encodes CSAPLPGQGSRNTEAFF.

The CDR3, as DNA: TGTGCCAGCAGCTTAGCGTTGCAGGGGGCCACTGAAGCTTTCTTT. This codes for CASSLALQGATEAFF. The gene calls are TRBV7-9 and TRBJ1-1; the match to TRBD1 covers 8 bases. From germline, CDR1 is SEHNR and CDR2 FQNEAQ (reference sequence). The CDR3 covers 15 residues. The V gene end was trimmed by 0 bases and the J gene end by 4 bases; junction bases not matched to a gene: 4.